The sequence of this T cell receptor beta chain was determined in a study of T cell clusters in autoimmune cytopenias. Study-level background: A median age of 59 years and mean of 56 years characterized healthy donor controls.

Findings of the study overall: Comparing secondary cytopenia with chronic lymphocytic leukemia showed no cluster-lack signature, apparently masked by lymphoma repertoire.

This clonotype is medium-sized (0.01 to 0.1%) by frequency. Its target is not known. One tube held mixed TRB-A and TRB-B primer pools for touch-down PCR. Reprocessing the multiplex PCR reads, TCRdb reports a single entry for every CDR3 protein and omits DNA. The specimen's table records around 10,000 distinct CDR3 sequences. TRB amplification used approximately 250 ng of peripheral blood genomic DNA. The germline V gene encodes CDR1 SQVTM and CDR2 ANQGSEA. The CDR3 consists of 11 residues. The same specimen was also included in a second study, on T cell repertoires in aging, cancer and after chemotherapy. From that study: Repeat sampling of healthy donors over several months to years showed clear clonal overlap. Across the chemotherapy interval, each cancer cohort showed higher median generation probability, suggesting thymic rebound.

This sequence joins TRBV29-1 and TRBJ2-1; TCRdb's D call of TRBD1 is untestable without DNA. The clonotype comes from a human donor in good health. Source material: peripheral blood. CDR3 residues: CSTGHRNEQFF.